This T cell receptor (beta chain) was found in a study of T-cell memory formation after mild COVID-19. Overall study: Largely donor-specific TCR clusters were found. Study results and caveats: In pre-infection memory, a portion of responding clones appeared, which suggested that cross-reactive memory joined. Largely, contracting CD4+ clones fell within CM and EM, and contracting CD8+ clones within EMRA.

TCRdb ran MiXCR on the 5' RACE reads and lists one entry per CDR3 protein. Of hundreds of thousands of distinct CDR3 sequences listed, approximately 20% are singletons. Trimming pared 2 bases from V and 0 bases from J, leaving 6 bases between. The germline CDR1 and CDR2 sequences are LNHDA and SQIVND (reference sequence). The CDR3 runs 14 residues. This clonotype has more than one count but fewer than ten. Its cognate antigen is unknown. The chain recombines TRBV19 with TRBJ2-3; D call uncertain. Sequencing was carried out using PBMCs or a T cell subset sorted from them (not recorded which). This TCR derives from an adult woman who had mild COVID-19 (a few samples of this study predate the infection). Cell type and time point are not known. The CDR3 coding sequence is TGTGCCAGTAGTATACCCTGGAGCACAGATACGCAGTATTTT. Its translation: CASSIPWSTDTQYF.